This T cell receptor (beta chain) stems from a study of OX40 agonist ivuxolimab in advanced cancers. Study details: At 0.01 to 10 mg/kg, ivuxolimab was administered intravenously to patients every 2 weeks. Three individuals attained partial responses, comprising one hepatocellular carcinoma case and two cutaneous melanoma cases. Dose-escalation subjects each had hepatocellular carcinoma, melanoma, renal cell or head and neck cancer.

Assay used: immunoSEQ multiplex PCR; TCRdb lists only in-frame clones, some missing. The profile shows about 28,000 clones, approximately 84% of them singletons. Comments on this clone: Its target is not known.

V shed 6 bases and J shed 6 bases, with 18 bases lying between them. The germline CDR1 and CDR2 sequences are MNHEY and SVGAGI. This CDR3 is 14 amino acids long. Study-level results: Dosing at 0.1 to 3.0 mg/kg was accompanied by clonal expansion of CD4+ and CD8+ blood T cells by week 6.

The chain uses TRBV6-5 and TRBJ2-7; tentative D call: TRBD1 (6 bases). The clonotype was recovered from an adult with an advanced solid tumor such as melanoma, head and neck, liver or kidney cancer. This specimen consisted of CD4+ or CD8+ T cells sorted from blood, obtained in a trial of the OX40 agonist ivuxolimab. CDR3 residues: CASRTGWAGVEQYF. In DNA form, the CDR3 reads TGTGCCAGCAGAACGGGCTGGGCAGGGGTCGAGCAGTACTTC.